These 18 T cell receptor beta chains came from one sample sequenced in a study of response to subunit inactivated influenza vaccine. TCRdb passed the RT-PCR reads through MiXCR, listing each CDR3 protein once. The profile shows about 570,000 distinct CDR3 sequences, about an eighth of them singletons. The starting material was PBMCs from blood, obtained on the day of vaccination. The receptors derive from a man aged 45-65 years who received an inactivated influenza vaccine.

This clonotype came up a few times. The chain employs TRBV7-2 and TRBJ1-6, with TRBD1 identical over 8 bases. The length of the CDR3 is 14 residues. The V gene's germline CDR1 is SGHTA and CDR2 FQGNSA. After removal of 5 bases from V and 6 bases from J, the junction contained 3 bases not matched to a gene. This chain's CDR3 is CASSTRGLNSPLHF. Written as DNA, the CDR3 is TGTGCCAGCAGCACCAGGGGGCTTAATTCACCCCTCCACTTT.

This clonotype was counted only a few times. The rearrangement uses TRBV19 and TRBJ2-1, with 8 bases aligning to TRBD2. This CDR3 contains 16 residues. Per germline, CDR1 LNHDA and CDR2 SQIVND (reference sequence). J gave up 6 bases and V 3 bases, and 10 bases lay outside the gene matches. The CDR3 coding sequence is TGTGCCAGTAGTATTACACCGGGACTAGGACTCAATGAGCAGTTCTTC. Its protein product is CASSITPGLGLNEQFF.

This clonotype was recorded a few times. J is TRBJ2-1 and V is TRBV9; 7 bases line up with TRBD2. The CDR3 covers 14 residues. V dropped 2 bases and J dropped 7; count of bases not matched to a gene: 6. Looked up from germline, CDR1 is SGDLS and CDR2 is YYNGEE. The CDR3 protein is CASSVGPAGNEQFF. CDR3 nucleotides: TGTGCCAGCAGCGTCGGCCCAGCGGGGAATGAGCAGTTCTTC.

This clonotype came up many times. The gene calls are TRBV11-2 and TRBJ1-1; perhaps TRBD1 as D (6 bases). Germline lookup yields CDR1 SGHAT and CDR2 FQNNGV. CDR3 length equals 13 residues. V was clipped by 5 bases and J by 5 bases, with 12 bases between them. CDR3 loop: CASSVGGATEAFF. For the CDR3, the DNA is TGTGCCAGCAGCGTGGGGGGGGCGACTGAAGCTTTCTTT.

This clonotype was observed a handful of times. V gene TRBV20-1 combines with J gene TRBJ1-5; the D gene is possibly TRBD1 (6 bases). Germline CDR1 reads DFQATT; CDR2 reads SNEGSKA (reference sequence). V gave up 3 bases and J gave up 3 bases, with 12 bases separating them. The CDR3 contains 14 residues. In nucleotides, the CDR3 is TGCAGTGCTAGTATAGGACAGCTCAATCAGCCCCAGCATTTT. Translation: CSASIGQLNQPQHF.

Points on this clonotype: This may arise from a read error, as a much more abundant clone is one base away. J is TRBJ2-2 and V is TRBV29-1; maybe TRBD2 (5 bases). Germline loops: CDR1 SQVTM, CDR2 ANQGSEA. CDR3 length equals 12 residues. CDR3 protein: CSVWLNTGELSF. CDR3 DNA sequence: TGCAGCGTGTGGTTAAACACCGGGGAGCTGTCTTTT.

This clonotype was picked up a small number of times. The chain couples TRBV27 to TRBJ2-1, with 11 bases that match TRBD2. Per the germline V gene, CDR1 is MNHEY and CDR2 is SMNVEV (reference sequence). The V gene end was trimmed by 6 bases and the J gene end by 6 bases; junction bases not matched to a gene: 10. The length of the CDR3 is 16 residues. The CDR3 reads CASSSPGLAGGNEQFF. CDR3 sequence (DNA): TGTGCCAGCAGCTCCCCCGGACTAGCGGGCGGCAATGAGCAGTTCTTC.

This sequence joins TRBV7-3 and TRBJ2-3, with D possibly TRBD1 on 6 matching bases. Per germline, CDR1 SGHTA and CDR2 FQGTGA. This CDR3 contains 15 residues. V lost 2 bases to trimming and J lost 4 bases, with 13 bases between them. CDR3 in amino acids: CASSLLGGRPDTQYF. Here the CDR3 DNA reads TGTGCCAGCAGCTTACTAGGGGGAAGGCCAGATACGCAGTATTTT.

This clonotype was recorded a few times. The V gene is TRBV5-1, the J gene TRBJ2-2; a possible D gene is TRBD1 (6 bases). V shed 3 bases and J shed 1 base, with 16 bases lying between them. Germline CDR1 is SGHRS and CDR2 is YFSETQ. The CDR3 contains 17 residues. The CDR3 reads CASSSLAGQLNTGELFF. In DNA form, the CDR3 reads TGCGCCAGCAGCTCGCTGGCCGGACAGCTGAACACCGGGGAGCTGTTTTTT.

This clonotype has just a few counts. The CDR3 coding sequence is TGCAGTGCTAGAGTTAGCGGGAGGGGTCCCTACGAGCAGTACTTC. Protein product: CSARVSGRGPYEQYF. The chain couples TRBV20-1 to TRBJ2-7; 11 bases match TRBD2. This CDR3 has 15 residues. Germline V gene data show CDR1 as DFQATT and CDR2 as SNEGSKA (reference sequence). With 1 base clipped from V and 2 bases from J, the junction kept 4 bases outside the gene matches.

This clonotype was recorded many times. The rearrangement uses TRBV7-2 and TRBJ2-3, with unresolved D. V gave up 7 bases and J gave up 5 bases, with 13 bases separating them. The germline V gene has CDR1 SGHTA and CDR2 FQGNSA. There are 13 residues in the CDR3. CDR3 region: CASTPAPQDTQYF. The CDR3 region has the DNA TGTGCCAGCACCCCTGCCCCCCAAGATACGCAGTATTTT.

V is TRBV12-3 or TRBV12-4 and J is TRBJ1-5; D gene uncertain. V was clipped by 7 bases and J by 7 bases, with 11 bases between them. The CDR3 loop spans 12 amino acids. In DNA, the CDR3 is TGTGCCAGCACATCGTCCATGCAGCCCCAGCATTTT. Encoded protein: CASTSSMQPQHF.

CDR3 residues: CASSGTLGYNEQFF. In DNA form, the CDR3 reads TGCGCCAGCAGCGGGACCCTGGGGTACAATGAGCAGTTCTTC. The chain has TRBV5-1 and TRBJ2-1; D possibly uses TRBD1 or TRBD2 (5 bases each). CDR3 length equals 14 residues. Germline loops: CDR1 SGHRS, CDR2 YFSETQ. V was shortened by 4 bases and J by 4 bases, with 12 bases between the two germline ends.

The chain combines TRBV10-3 with TRBJ2-3; TRBD1 might be the D (6 bases). Judging by the DNA end, TRBJ1-5 fits better; the J call may be wrong. The V gene's germline CDR1 is ENHRY and CDR2 SYGVKD. The CDR3 is made up of 16 amino acids. The CDR3 nucleotides read TGTGCCATCAGTGGACTAGCGGGGGGGCCAAGAGATACGCAGCATTTT. Protein: CAISGLAGGPRDTQHF.

This clonotype has a single count. At one of its ends the junction is not consistent with the germline gene, which may arise from a read error. V is TRBV9 and J is TRBJ2-2, with D possibly being TRBD1 (6 bases). The germline CDR1 and CDR2 sequences are SGDLS and YYNGEE. This CDR3 contains 15 residues. The CDR3 region has the DNA TGTGCCAGCAGCGGAATACAGGGATACACCTGGGAGCTGTTTTTT. Translating gives CASSGIQGYTWELFF.

This clonotype was recorded a few times. The CDR3 nucleotides read TGTGCCAGCAGCTTTATGGGGACAGGGGGCGGTCAGCCCCAGCATTTT. Protein sequence: CASSFMGTGGGQPQHF. The V gene is TRBV7-2, the J gene TRBJ1-5; 12 bases fit TRBD1. This CDR3 is 16 amino acids long. V was clipped by 3 bases and J by 6 bases; unmatched bases: 6. Germline lookup yields CDR1 SGHTA and CDR2 FQGNSA.

This clonotype was observed a handful of times. This chain connects TRBV3-1 to TRBJ2-1, with no clear D. CDR1 LGHDT and CDR2 YNNKEL come from the germline V gene (reference sequence). This CDR3 is 14 amino acids long. The ends were cut back, 1 base at V and 5 bases at J, with 9 bases in the middle. The CDR3 region has the DNA TGTGCCAGCAGCCAAGGGACGCCCAACAATGAGCAGTTCTTC. Protein product: CASSQGTPNNEQFF.

The chain couples TRBV29-1 to TRBJ2-5; D may correspond to TRBD1 or TRBD2 (5 bases each). Trimming cost V 8 bases and J 5 bases, with 24 bases left between them. The CDR3 runs 15 residues. CDR1 is SQVTM, CDR2 ANQGSEA, per germline. The CDR3 sequence: CSYSQQGQPGETQYF. For the CDR3, the DNA is TGCAGCTATTCGCAGCAGGGTCAACCGGGGGAGACCCAGTACTTC. Together with reference TRBV29-1 and TRBJ2-5, the CDR3 gives the full variable domain: SAVISQKPSRDICQRGTSLTIQCQVDSQVTMMFWYRQQPGQSLTLIATANQGSEATYESGFVIDKFPISRPNLTFSTLTVSNMSPEDSSIYLCSYSQQGQPGETQYFGPGTRLLVL.